The rows below give T cell receptor beta chains drawn from one sample of a study of patients and donors after allogeneic stem cell transplantation. TCRdb fed the RT-PCR reads into MiXCR, producing one record per CDR3 protein. The table has some 200,000 distinct CDR3 sequences, around two fifths seen once. The sample comprised blood, either unsorted or a sorted T cell fraction (not recorded which). The receptors here all came from a human donor who was either an allogeneic HSCT recipient or a stem cell or donor lymphocyte infusion donor (not recorded which). It is not recorded whose cells these are; they may come from a transplant donor. The CDR3 runs from the conserved cysteine through the conserved F or W. A D gene is named only where the DNA matches it firmly. Size tells how often a clone was seen (once, few, many) or the class of an expanded clone, and some rows leave it out.

CDR3aa: CSASRDTEAFF
CDR3nt: TGCAGTGCTAGCAGGGACACTGAAGCTTTCTTT
j_gene: TRBJ1-1
d_gene: NA
len: 11
abundance: many
v_gene: TRBV20-1

CDR3aa: CASLDPGQGINQPQHF
CDR3nt: TGTGCCAGCCTTGATCCGGGACAGGGGATAAATCAGCCCCAGCATTTT
j_gene: TRBJ1-5
d_gene: TRBD1
len: 16
abundance: NA
v_gene: TRBV6-2/TRBV6-3

CDR3aa: CASSLTGGGGPQHF
CDR3nt: TGTGCCAGCTCACTGACAGGGGGCGGCGGACCCCAGCATTTT
j_gene: TRBJ1-5
d_gene: TRBD1
len: 14
abundance: NA
v_gene: TRBV18

CDR3aa: CASSPPPGTGAKNTEAFF
CDR3nt: TGTGCCAGCAGCCCCCCCCCCGGGACAGGGGCGAAGAACACTGAAGCTTTCTTT
j_gene: TRBJ1-1
d_gene: TRBD1
len: 18
abundance: NA
v_gene: TRBV6-5

CDR3aa: CASSFPVTGAYEQYF
CDR3nt: TGTGCCAGCAGCTTCCCGGTGACAGGGGCTTACGAGCAGTACTTC
j_gene: TRBJ2-7
d_gene: TRBD1
len: 15
abundance: NA
v_gene: TRBV7-9

CDR3aa: CAISEEALTEAFF
CDR3nt: TGTGCCATCAGTGAGGAGGCTCTCACTGAAGCTTTCTTT
j_gene: TRBJ1-1
d_gene: NA
len: 13
abundance: NA
v_gene: TRBV10-3

CDR3aa: CATRRGQLETQYF
CDR3nt: TGTGCCACCAGGAGAGGACAGTTAGAGACCCAGTACTTC
j_gene: TRBJ2-5
d_gene: NA
len: 13
abundance: NA
v_gene: TRBV15

CDR3aa: CASSPLDRGSYEQYF
CDR3nt: TGCGCCAGCAGCCCGCTGGACAGGGGTTCCTACGAGCAGTACTTC
j_gene: TRBJ2-7
d_gene: TRBD1
len: 15
abundance: NA
v_gene: TRBV5-1

CDR3aa: CASSQDYGTQYF
CDR3nt: TGTGCCAGCAGCCAAGACTACGGGACCCAGTACTTC
j_gene: TRBJ2-5
d_gene: NA
len: 12
abundance: NA
v_gene: TRBV3-1

CDR3aa: CASSLVTLSAQYF
CDR3nt: TGTGCCAGCAGCTTAGTAACCCTTTCTGCGCAGTATTTT
j_gene: TRBJ2-3
d_gene: NA
len: 13
abundance: few
v_gene: TRBV7-2

CDR3aa: CASLAGGYNEQFF
CDR3nt: TGCGCCAGCCTAGCGGGGGGCTACAATGAGCAGTTCTTC
j_gene: TRBJ2-1
d_gene: TRBD2
len: 13
abundance: NA
v_gene: TRBV5-1

CDR3aa: CASSRQSETQYF
CDR3nt: TGTGCCAGCAGTCGACAGTCGGAGACCCAGTACTTC
j_gene: TRBJ2-5
d_gene: NA
len: 12
abundance: few
v_gene: TRBV12-3/TRBV12-4

CDR3aa: CAWTGGNTGELFF
CDR3nt: TGTGCCTGGACCGGGGGGAACACCGGGGAGCTGTTTTTT
j_gene: TRBJ2-2
d_gene: NA
len: 13
abundance: NA
v_gene: TRBV30

CDR3aa: CASSLSGHNEQFF
CDR3nt: TGTGCCAGCAGCTTAAGCGGCCACAATGAGCAGTTCTTC
j_gene: TRBJ2-1
d_gene: NA
len: 13
abundance: NA
v_gene: TRBV7-3

CDR3aa: CASSPTSRAYNEQFF
CDR3nt: TGTGCCAGCAGTCCTACTAGCAGGGCCTACAATGAGCAGTTCTTC
j_gene: TRBJ2-1
d_gene: NA
len: 15
abundance: NA
v_gene: TRBV12-3/TRBV12-4

CDR3aa: CSVFGPAGYTF
CDR3nt: TGCAGCGTTTTCGGGCCTGCTGGCTACACCTTC
j_gene: TRBJ1-2
d_gene: NA
len: 11
abundance: NA
v_gene: TRBV29-1

CDR3aa: CASSLSSAQYNEQFF
CDR3nt: TGTGCCAGCAGCTTAAGTTCGGCACAGTACAATGAGCAGTTCTTC
j_gene: TRBJ2-1
d_gene: NA
len: 15
abundance: once
v_gene: TRBV7-9

CDR3aa: CASSQDRDRGNEQFF
CDR3nt: TGCGCCAGCAGCCAAGACCGGGACAGAGGCAATGAGCAGTTCTTC
j_gene: TRBJ2-1
d_gene: TRBD1
len: 15
abundance: NA
v_gene: TRBV4-3

CDR3aa: CASSSLGSDEQYF
CDR3nt: TGCGCCAGCAGCTCGCTGGGTTCGGACGAGCAGTACTTC
j_gene: TRBJ2-7
d_gene: NA
len: 13
abundance: NA
v_gene: TRBV5-1

CDR3aa: CASRVGRAEQYF
CDR3nt: TGTGCCAGCAGGGTGGGCAGAGCCGAGCAGTACTTC
j_gene: TRBJ2-7
d_gene: NA
len: 12
abundance: few
v_gene: TRBV5-6

CDR3aa: CATSRRSGTPTYNEQFF
CDR3nt: TGTGCCACCAGCAGACGTAGCGGGACCCCTACCTACAATGAGCAGTTCTTC
j_gene: TRBJ2-1
d_gene: TRBD2
len: 17
abundance: NA
v_gene: TRBV15

CDR3aa: CASSPRTGEMDGYTF
CDR3nt: TGTGCCAGCTCACCACGGACAGGGGAAATGGATGGCTACACCTTC
j_gene: TRBJ1-2
d_gene: TRBD1
len: 15
abundance: NA
v_gene: TRBV18

CDR3aa: CASSPLDRAQSGGYTF
CDR3nt: TGTGCCAGCTCACCACTCGACAGGGCCCAATCTGGGGGCTACACCTTC
j_gene: TRBJ1-2
d_gene: TRBD1
len: 16
abundance: NA
v_gene: TRBV18

CDR3aa: CASSQAVGGLYGYTF
CDR3nt: TGTGCCAGCAGCCAAGCAGTCGGGGGATTGTATGGCTACACCTTC
j_gene: TRBJ1-2
d_gene: NA
len: 15
abundance: NA
v_gene: TRBV3-1

CDR3aa: CASSAGQFNQPQHF
CDR3nt: TGTGCCAGCAGTGCGGGACAGTTCAATCAGCCCCAGCATTTT
j_gene: TRBJ1-5
d_gene: TRBD1
len: 14
abundance: NA
v_gene: TRBV27

CDR3aa: CASSTRTGGHGYTF
CDR3nt: TGTGCCAGCAGCACTCGGACAGGGGGCCATGGCTACACCTTC
j_gene: TRBJ1-2
d_gene: TRBD1
len: 14
abundance: NA
v_gene: TRBV3-1

CDR3aa: CASSSRTGTGNTEAFF
CDR3nt: TGTGCCAGCAGTTCCCGGACCGGGACGGGGAACACTGAAGCTTTCTTT
j_gene: TRBJ1-1
d_gene: NA
len: 16
abundance: NA
v_gene: TRBV27

CDR3aa: CASSSLPYQPQHF
CDR3nt: TGTGCCAGCAGTTCCCTGCCCTATCAGCCCCAGCATTTT
j_gene: TRBJ1-5
d_gene: NA
len: 13
abundance: few
v_gene: TRBV6-2/TRBV6-3

CDR3aa: CATSHPDRLSYEQYF
CDR3nt: TGTGCCACCAGCCATCCCGACAGACTAAGCTACGAGCAGTACTTC
j_gene: TRBJ2-7
d_gene: NA
len: 15
abundance: NA
v_gene: TRBV15

CDR3aa: CSAVLWNTEAFF
CDR3nt: TGCAGCGCCGTTCTCTGGAACACTGAAGCTTTCTTT
j_gene: TRBJ1-1
d_gene: NA
len: 12
abundance: NA
v_gene: TRBV29-1

CDR3aa: CASSVAGGPEQFF
CDR3nt: TGTGCCAGCAGCGTCGCTGGGGGCCCTGAGCAGTTCTTC
j_gene: TRBJ2-1
d_gene: NA
len: 13
abundance: NA
v_gene: TRBV11-2

CDR3aa: CSAISGQALRAFF
CDR3nt: TGCAGTGCTATTTCCGGCCAGGCCCTTAGGGCTTTCTTT
j_gene: TRBJ1-1
d_gene: NA
len: 13
abundance: NA
v_gene: TRBV20-1

CDR3aa: CASSLTGTDGKLFF
CDR3nt: TGTGCCAGCAGCTTAACCGGGACCGACGGAAAACTGTTTTTT
j_gene: TRBJ1-4
d_gene: NA
len: 14
abundance: NA
v_gene: TRBV7-9

CDR3aa: CASSFETDTQYF
CDR3nt: TGTGCCAGCAGCTTCGAAACAGATACGCAGTATTTT
j_gene: TRBJ2-3
d_gene: NA
len: 12
abundance: few
v_gene: TRBV7-8

CDR3aa: CASSSSGQETQYF
CDR3nt: TGTGCCAGCAGTTCTAGCGGTCAAGAGACCCAGTACTTC
j_gene: TRBJ2-5
d_gene: TRBD2
len: 13
abundance: NA
v_gene: TRBV6-5

CDR3aa: CASRPPSHSYEQYF
CDR3nt: TGTGCCAGCAGACCCCCCAGTCACTCCTACGAGCAGTACTTC
j_gene: TRBJ2-7
d_gene: NA
len: 14
abundance: few
v_gene: TRBV28

CDR3aa: CASSYRRGVTEAFF
CDR3nt: TGTGCCAGCAGCTACAGACGAGGGGTCACTGAAGCTTTCTTT
j_gene: TRBJ1-1
d_gene: NA
len: 14
abundance: NA
v_gene: TRBV5-8

CDR3aa: CSASSWAQIFNQPQHF
CDR3nt: TGCAGTGCAAGCTCCTGGGCCCAGATTTTTAATCAGCCCCAGCATTTT
j_gene: TRBJ1-5
d_gene: NA
len: 16
abundance: NA
v_gene: TRBV20-1

CDR3aa: CASSEANSLETQYF
CDR3nt: TGTGCCAGCAGTGAAGCAAACAGTCTAGAGACCCAGTACTTC
j_gene: TRBJ2-5
d_gene: NA
len: 14
abundance: few
v_gene: TRBV25-1

CDR3aa: CSARGGRENYNEQFF
CDR3nt: TGCAGTGCTAGGGGAGGGCGGGAGAACTACAATGAGCAGTTCTTC
j_gene: TRBJ2-1
d_gene: TRBD2
len: 15
abundance: NA
v_gene: TRBV20-1

CDR3aa: CSAHSGGGPTDTQYF
CDR3nt: TGCAGTGCTCACAGCGGCGGGGGTCCCACAGATACGCAGTATTTT
j_gene: TRBJ2-3
d_gene: TRBD2
len: 15
abundance: NA
v_gene: TRBV20-1